This T cell receptor beta chain originates from a study of T cells in Graves' hyperthyroidism and ophthalmopathy. As for the study in general: Blood from the periphery was taken at initial diagnosis, before any treatment.

The ends were cut back, 1 base at V and 3 bases at J, with 7 bases in the middle. The CDR3 loop spans 13 amino acids. Recently diagnosed hyperthyroidism of less than 2 months' duration affected patients aged 18 to 65. Diagnosis rested on symptoms, serum thyroxine and TRAb, thyroid ultrasound, and orbital computed tomography. This clonotype has more than one count but fewer than ten. Its antigen is as yet unknown. RNA transcripts were the template for amplifying TCR beta CDR3 regions. TCR CDR3 underwent first-round RT-PCR with the HTBI primer set. Each CDR3 protein gets one entry after TCRdb re-called the multiplex PCR reads with MiXCR. Among 550,000 to 650,000 distinct CDR3 sequences listed, about 15% were seen once. The study's findings and limits: A 13 V-J signature model discriminated ophthalmopathy versus stable hyperthyroidism.

V usage is TRBV12-3 or TRBV12-4 and J usage is TRBJ2-7; D gene ambiguous. Sequenced input: blood. This sequence originates from a woman in her 40s with Graves' hyperthyroidism. The CDR3 DNA reads TGTGCCAGCAGTTTAGTGGATGGCTACGAGCAGTACTTC. Encoded protein: CASSLVDGYEQYF.